This record looks at one T cell receptor (beta chain) sequence and its context. CDR3 length: 14 amino acids. The V gene's germline CDR1 is MNHEY and CDR2 SVGAGI. Trimming stripped 6 bases from V and 6 bases from J, with 15 bases between. This record comes from a study of blood T cell repertoires in COVID-19. Original processing notes: Amplification from reference gene primers served as the basis for estimated nucleated cell counts. The data were produced by immunoSEQ multiplex PCR, yet TCRdb's version contains in-frame clones alone and is incomplete. V, J and clone size are those of that table, while D and trimming were read from the DNA. The sample lists tens of thousands of clones, over 75% occurring once.

The gene calls are TRBV6-5 and TRBJ1-5, with D tentatively TRBD1 (6 bases). This clonotype was obtained from a man aged 50 or older with COVID-19, enrolled during active disease. Sequencing was performed on peripheral blood. The CDR3 sequence is CASRRTGIGQPQHF. The CDR3 coding sequence is TGTGCCAGCAGAAGAACAGGGATAGGTCAGCCCCAGCATTTT.